This TCR beta chain came from a study of T cells in Graves' hyperthyroidism and ophthalmopathy. TCR beta CDR3 sequences were amplified from RNA transcripts. The HTBI primer set was used in a first-round RT-PCR of the TCR CDR3. MiXCR, applied by TCRdb to the multiplex PCR reads, yields one record per CDR3 protein. The table lists some 490,000 distinct CDR3 sequences, around a fifth of them singletons. Looked up from germline, CDR1 is SGHTA and CDR2 is FQGNSA. Trimming pared 5 bases from V and 5 bases from J, leaving 12 bases between. This CDR3 has 14 amino acids. Disease lasting under 3 months, a NOSPECS grade of at least 4, and a Clinical Activity Score of at least 3 were features of the ophthalmopathy patients. The study left out patients who had uncontrolled infection, other autoimmune disease, pregnancy or lactation. Diagnoses used clinical symptoms, serum thyroxine and TRAb, thyroid ultrasound and orbital computed tomography.

This clonotype has more than one count but fewer than ten. Its target is unknown. Whole-study findings and limits: From stable hyperthyroidism, ophthalmopathy was set apart by a 13 V-J model.

Sequenced input: blood. The origin of this receptor is a woman aged 70 to 79 with Graves' ophthalmopathy. The gene calls are TRBV7-2 and TRBJ2-2; a possible D gene is TRBD1 (5 bases). In DNA form, the CDR3 reads TGTGCCAGCAGCAAGGGGTTGAGGACCGGGGAGCTGTTTTTT. Translation gives CASSKGLRTGELFF.